The clone carrying this TCR beta chain was found once. The sample originates from a study of tumor-infiltrating lymphocytes in localized non-small cell lung cancer. The repertoire was sequenced with immunoSEQ multiplex PCR; TCRdb's copy has only in-frame clones and lacks some. This sample has several thousand clones, with roughly 69% found just once. Trimming removed 6 bases at V and 2 bases at J, with 17 bases between. The CDR3 length is 15 residues. Germline lookup yields CDR1 MNHEY and CDR2 SMNVEV (reference sequence). The chain combines TRBV27 with TRBJ2-7; D may be TRBD1 (6 bases). The receptor was derived from a human donor with non-small cell lung cancer. Sequencing was done on a sample of uninvolved lung tissue not adjacent to the tumor. The DNA of the CDR3 is TGTGCCAGCAGCTTGGTTCCGGACAGCGCCTACGAGCAGTACTTC. Translated, it gives CASSLVPDSAYEQYF.